This T cell receptor (beta chain) was retrieved from a study of control samples from healthy donors and cancer patients (dated by TCRdb to 2018 to 2021). Including the terminal cysteine and phenylalanine, the CDR3 comprises 14 residues. Only the CDR3 DNA stays, 42 bases, in frame from base 1. In the germline V gene, CDR1 corresponds to MNHEY and CDR2 to SVGAGI. V sheds 6 bases and J sheds 10 bases, leaving 16 bases between their ends. As for this clone: Its antigen remains unidentified. The record has no base qualities; no much larger clone is one base away.

Receptors were amplified or captured by the immunoSEQ multiplex PCR assay. This is the immuneACCESS table as TCRdb keeps it, with only in-frame sequences that have V and J called. A part of the clones is gone; compared with another copy, unresolved V genes explain less than half, and the rest is unexplained. This sample has over 150,000 clones in its table, and 80% to 95% of those were observed once. The top ten clonotypes cover approximately 1.5% of the sample. The chain links TRBV6-5 with TRBJ1-6, and TRBD1 may be the D gene, going by 5 matching bases. The sample taken for sequencing was blood. The receptor was isolated from a man between 18 and 29 years old in good health. The CDR3 amino acid sequence is: CASRPPQGMSPLHF. The DNA sequence reads TGTGCCAGCAGACCCCCTCAGGGTATGTCACCCCTCCACTTT.